The rows below give T cell receptor beta chains drawn from one sample of a study of T cells after yellow fever vaccination. One entry per CDR3 protein, called by TCRdb with MiXCR from the 5' RACE reads. The sample holds 500,000 to 700,000 distinct CDR3 sequences; around 21% are singletons and the top ten take over 11%. The material sequenced was PBMCs, taken 15 days after the yellow fever booster vaccination. Every receptor here comes from a man aged 25-45 years who received the YFV17D yellow fever vaccine. Each CDR3 is given with its conserved first and last residue. D genes are given only for firm matches. Some rows have no size entry. The others give once, few or many, or a class for an expanded clone.

TRBD2	TRBJ2-1	TRBV20-1	few	CSAGGGLAGVVEQFF	TGCAGTGCTGGGGGCGGACTAGCGGGAGTGGTTGAGCAGTTCTTC
-	TRBJ1-2	TRBV4-3	-	CASSQERSGTLAYTF	TGCGCCAGCAGCCAAGAGAGGTCGGGGACACTGGCTTACACCTTC
-	TRBJ1-5	TRBV29-1	-	CSVTGTEPSPQHF	TGCAGCGTGACCGGGACGGAACCGTCGCCCCAGCATTTT
TRBD1	TRBJ2-7	TRBV27	-	CASGDRGLEQYF	TGTGCCAGCGGGGACAGGGGACTCGAGCAGTACTTC
-	TRBJ2-7	TRBV6-2/TRBV6-3	-	CASSHEGYRLYEQYF	TGTGCCAGCAGCCACGAGGGGTACAGACTCTACGAGCAGTACTTC
-	TRBJ2-1	TRBV5-1	once	CASSLGEDYNEQFF	TGCGCCAGCAGCTTGGGGGAGGATTACAATGAGCAGTTCTTC
-	TRBJ2-5	TRBV7-9	-	CASSLVESGQYF	TGTGCCAGCAGCTTAGTAGAATCGGGCCAGTACTTC
-	TRBJ2-3	TRBV10-3	-	CAISRDGNTDTQYF	TGTGCCATCAGCCGGGACGGCAACACAGATACGCAGTATTTT
TRBD1	TRBJ2-1	TRBV11-2	-	CASSSAGGFEQFF	TGTGCCAGCAGCTCGGCAGGGGGATTCGAGCAGTTCTTC
-	TRBJ1-3	TRBV5-1	few	CASSLDGNTIYF	TGCGCCAGCAGCTTGGACGGAAACACCATATATTTT
-	TRBJ2-7	TRBV28	-	CASSLSAGLAWQYF	TGTGCCAGCAGTTTATCGGCAGGGCTAGCTTGGCAGTACTTC
-	TRBJ2-5	TRBV20-1	-	CSALPGTPVGAQYF	TGCAGTGCTCTACCTGGGACTCCCGTGGGGGCCCAGTACTTC
TRBD2	TRBJ2-7	TRBV5-1	few	CASGGGGREYYYEQYF	TGCGCCAGCGGCGGAGGAGGGCGGGAGTACTATTACGAGCAGTACTTC
-	TRBJ1-6	TRBV4-2	-	CASSHRTPTGDNSPLHF	TGTGCCAGCAGCCACAGGACTCCCACGGGGGATAATTCACCCCTCCACTTT
-	TRBJ2-7	TRBV12-3/TRBV12-4	few	CASSYRDTSEQYF	TGTGCCAGCAGTTACCGCGACACATCCGAGCAGTACTTC
-	TRBJ2-2	TRBV20-1	-	CSAPFGTGSNTGELFF	TGCAGTGCCCCCTTCGGTACAGGGTCGAACACCGGGGAGCTGTTTTTT
TRBD2	TRBJ2-4	TRBV27	-	CASSLSALPGGGGNIQYF	TGTGCCAGCAGTTTATCGGCCCTCCCCGGGGGGGGCGGAAACATTCAGTACTTC
-	TRBJ2-6	TRBV5-4	-	CASSLLGSGANVLTF	TGTGCCAGCAGCTTGCTCGGCTCTGGGGCCAACGTCCTGACTTTC
-	TRBJ2-3	TRBV15	few	CATSSSGPGTDTQYF	TGTGCCACCAGCAGCTCGGGGCCTGGCACAGATACGCAGTATTTT
-	TRBJ2-2	TRBV20-1	few	CSATTTNTGELFF	TGCAGTGCTACGACAACGAACACCGGGGAGCTGTTTTTT
-	TRBJ2-1	TRBV7-2	few	CASSPGLPQEQFF	TGTGCCAGCAGCCCAGGGTTGCCCCAAGAGCAGTTCTTC
-	TRBJ1-5	TRBV7-9	few	CASSPSNQPQHF	TGTGCCAGCAGCCCGAGCAATCAGCCCCAGCATTTT
-	TRBJ1-2	TRBV4-3	-	CASSQEGRANYGYTF	TGCGCCAGCAGCCAAGAAGGACGCGCGAACTATGGCTACACCTTC
TRBD2	TRBJ2-5	TRBV7-6	-	CASSFFWDYDLETQYF	TGTGCCAGCAGCTTTTTCTGGGACTATGACTTGGAGACCCAGTACTTC
TRBD1	TRBJ2-7	TRBV3-1	few	CASSPWDRADEQYF	TGTGCCAGCAGCCCTTGGGACAGGGCCGACGAGCAGTACTTC
-	TRBJ1-2	TRBV7-3	many	CASSLTHGSGGYTF	TGTGCCAGCAGCTTAACCCATGGCTCGGGAGGCTACACCTTC
TRBD2	TRBJ2-7	TRBV2	few	CASSATSGSRYEQYF	TGTGCCAGCAGTGCGACTAGCGGGAGTAGATACGAGCAGTACTTC
TRBD1	TRBJ2-4	TRBV23-1	few	CASSFSEKQGAREVNIQYF	TGCGCCAGCAGTTTTTCCGAAAAACAGGGGGCGAGGGAGGTAAACATTCAGTACTTC
TRBD1	TRBJ2-3	TRBV20-1	-	CSGGQGADTQYF	TGCAGTGGGGGACAGGGGGCAGATACGCAGTATTTT
-	TRBJ2-3	TRBV4-3	-	CASSQEIRSTDTQYF	TGCGCCAGCAGCCAAGAAATCCGATCCACAGATACGCAGTATTTT
-	TRBJ2-1	TRBV5-1	-	CASSAITVENEQFF	TGCGCCAGCAGCGCCATAACGGTAGAGAATGAGCAGTTCTTC
TRBD2	TRBJ2-2	TRBV6-5	-	CASRYRRAGVGELFF	TGTGCCAGCAGATACCGTAGGGCGGGGGTCGGGGAGCTGTTTTTT
-	TRBJ1-1	TRBV5-5	few	CASSFRGEDTEAFF	TGTGCCAGCAGCTTCAGGGGTGAGGACACTGAAGCTTTCTTT
-	TRBJ2-1	TRBV7-2	few	CASRSGIGDEQFF	TGTGCCAGCAGGTCTGGGATAGGCGATGAGCAGTTCTTC
-	TRBJ1-1	TRBV10-3	-	CATQDRMNTEAFF	TGTGCCACCCAGGACAGAATGAACACTGAAGCTTTCTTT
-	TRBJ2-2	TRBV15	few	CATSSRMAGSQTGELFF	TGTGCCACCAGCAGTCGCATGGCCGGGAGCCAAACCGGGGAGCTGTTTTTT
-	TRBJ2-7	TRBV5-1	-	CASSSGTENYEQYF	TGCGCCAGCAGCTCCGGGACGGAGAACTACGAGCAGTACTTC
TRBD1	TRBJ2-5	TRBV29-1	-	CSATGGKGETQYF	TGCAGCGCGACAGGGGGGAAGGGAGAGACCCAGTACTTC
TRBD2	TRBJ2-7	TRBV20-1	many	CSAREYTSGRYEQYF	TGCAGTGCTAGAGAATATACTAGCGGGAGGTACGAGCAGTACTTC
-	TRBJ2-7	TRBV7-2	few	CASGQYSYEQYF	TGTGCCAGCGGGCAGTACTCCTACGAGCAGTACTTC
-	TRBJ2-1	TRBV28	-	CASGGVRELINEQFF	TGTGCCAGCGGAGGCGTCAGGGAATTGATTAATGAGCAGTTCTTC
-	TRBJ2-5	TRBV7-6	-	CASSQVVGYETQYF	TGTGCCAGCAGCCAGGTTGTGGGTTATGAGACCCAGTACTTC
TRBD2	TRBJ2-7	TRBV20-1	-	CSARAIAGGSSSYEQYF	TGCAGTGCTAGAGCAATAGCGGGAGGCTCTAGCTCCTACGAGCAGTACTTC